This T cell receptor (beta chain) emerged from a study of T cell responses to AZD1222 COVID-19 vaccine. Study-wide results and limits: Clonal diversity was possibly underestimated, and the donors were mostly white British, with more females. Along spike, vaccine-associated CD4 TCRs were found throughout, with dominance at 160-218 and 743-854. The study sampled repertoires only after the peak T cell response. The study reported that nearly half of spike-specific TCRs target unmutated variant regions.

Assay used: immunoSEQ multiplex PCR; TCRdb lists only in-frame clones, some missing. The table shows roughly 80,000 clones, with 88% occurring only once. This clone has just a few counts. Antigen: not known. Germline values: CDR1 LGHNA, CDR2 YSLEER. Germline trimming cut 0 bases from V and 6 bases from J; bases unmatched to any gene: 8. The length of the CDR3 is 16 residues. This receptor was identified in an adult in good health. The sample here was peripheral blood, taken on day 0 of MenACWY control vaccination. The chain recombines TRBV4-3 with TRBJ1-2; 9 positions match TRBD1. The CDR3 loop is CASSQDRTGVMDGYTF. The DNA for the CDR3 is TGCGCCAGCAGCCAAGACCGGACAGGGGTAATGGATGGCTACACCTTC.